The entry below gives a single T cell receptor (beta chain) sequence along with its context. The CDR3 spans 16 residues. The ends lost 3 bases at V and 0 bases at J; junction bases unmatched: 10. CDR1 and CDR2 (germline): SQVTM, ANQGSEA. This record comes from a study of cytotoxic CD8 clonotypes in ibrutinib-treated CLL. TCRdb keeps only in-frame clones here, not all; method: immunoSEQ multiplex PCR. The sample carries about 120,000 clones, 55% to 75% recorded once. The chain employs TRBV29-1 and TRBJ2-5; 7 bases match TRBD1. This TCR came from a human donor with chronic lymphocytic leukemia. The sample here was PBMCs, taken after 24 months of ibrutinib treatment. CDR3 loop: CSVEVIPGGYQETQYF. The CDR3 nucleotides are TGCAGCGTTGAGGTGATCCCAGGGGGATACCAAGAGACCCAGTACTTC.